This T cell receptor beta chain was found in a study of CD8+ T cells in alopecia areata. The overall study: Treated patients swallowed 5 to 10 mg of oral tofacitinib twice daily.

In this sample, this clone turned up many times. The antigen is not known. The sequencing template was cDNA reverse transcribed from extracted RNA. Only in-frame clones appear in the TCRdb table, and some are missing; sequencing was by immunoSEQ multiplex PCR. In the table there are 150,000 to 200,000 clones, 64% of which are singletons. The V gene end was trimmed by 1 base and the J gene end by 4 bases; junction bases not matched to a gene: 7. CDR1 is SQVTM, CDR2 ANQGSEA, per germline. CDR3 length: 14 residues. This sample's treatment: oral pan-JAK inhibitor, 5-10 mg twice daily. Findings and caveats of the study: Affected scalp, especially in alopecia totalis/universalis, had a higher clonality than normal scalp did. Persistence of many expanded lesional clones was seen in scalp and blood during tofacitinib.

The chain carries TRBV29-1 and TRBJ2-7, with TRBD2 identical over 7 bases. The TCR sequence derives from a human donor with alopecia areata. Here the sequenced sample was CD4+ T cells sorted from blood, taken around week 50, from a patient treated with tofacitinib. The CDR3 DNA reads TGCAGCGTTGAAGTCATCGGGAGGCGGTACGAGCAGTACTTC. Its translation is CSVEVIGRRYEQYF.